Below are 30 T cell receptor beta chains sequenced from a single sample in a study of blood T cell repertoires in COVID-19. Generated by immunoSEQ multiplex PCR, the TCRdb table keeps only in-frame clones and is missing some. The sample includes approximately 240,000 clones, about 85% seen only once; the top ten take roughly 12%. The sample comprised peripheral blood. The origin of the receptors is a woman aged 18-29 years who had recovered from COVID-19.

This clone appeared a few times. Distinct nucleotide sequences in the sample also encode this CDR3. The chain employs TRBV9 and TRBJ2-3, with D tentatively TRBD2 (5 bases). Germline loops: CDR1 SGDLS, CDR2 YYNGEE. V dropped 0 bases and J dropped 4 bases, with 9 bases sitting between them. The CDR3 has 14 amino acids. DNA of the CDR3: TGTGCCAGCAGCGTAGGGCTAGCAGCAGATACGCAGTATTTT. Protein: CASSVGLAADTQYF. The whole variable domain, filled in from reference TRBV9 and TRBJ2-3, reads DSGVTQTPKHLITATGQRVTLRCSPRSGDLSVYWYQQSLDQGLQFLIQYYNGEERAKGNILERFSAQQFPDLHSELNLSSLELGDSALYFCASSVGLAADTQYFGPGTRLTVL.

The chain joins TRBV3-1 (or the pseudogene TRBV3-2) to TRBJ2-6, with D perhaps matching TRBD1 (5 bases). CDR3 size: 17 residues. Germline CDR1 reads LGHDT; CDR2 reads YNNKEL (reference sequence). Trimming pared 4 bases from V and 2 bases from J, leaving 15 bases between. The CDR3 loop reads CASSPLRGSTGANVLTF. In DNA, the CDR3 is TGTGCCAGCAGCCCCCTAAGGGGCTCCACTGGGGCCAACGTCCTGACTTTC.

V and J are TRBV29-1 and TRBJ2-1; 8 bases line up with TRBD1. This CDR3 has 13 residues. V lost 6 bases and J lost 8; bases outside the gene matches: 9. The germline V gene has CDR1 SQVTM and CDR2 ANQGSEA. Here the CDR3 DNA reads TGCAGCGTGGACAGGGCATCGGTGGATGAGCAGTTCTTC. Its translation is CSVDRASVDEQFF.

This sequence joins TRBV11-2 and TRBJ1-2; the D gene is possibly TRBD1 (5 bases). The CDR3 has 14 amino acids. Trimming stripped 3 bases from V and 3 bases from J, with 11 bases between. Germline V gene sequence: CDR1 SGHAT, CDR2 FQNNGV. The CDR3 spells CASSLEGVDYGYTF. The CDR3 nucleotides are TGTGCCAGCAGCTTGGAAGGGGTCGACTATGGCTACACCTTC.

The chain uses TRBV11-1 and TRBJ2-7; D perhaps matches TRBD2 (5 bases). Looked up from germline, CDR1 is SGHAT and CDR2 is FQDESV (reference sequence). V shed 3 bases and J shed 3 bases, with 15 bases lying between them. The CDR3 runs to 15 residues. CDR3 DNA: TGTGCCAGCAGCTTTAACGGGCTTACTAGCTACGAGCAGTACTTC. The encoded protein is CASSFNGLTSYEQYF.

The genes are TRBV7-9 and TRBJ2-5; a weak D match, TRBD2 (5 bases). The CDR3 has 16 amino acids. Germline CDR1 and CDR2: SEHNR and FQNEAQ (reference sequence). The V end was cut by 4 bases, the J end by 4 bases, with 19 bases between. This CDR3 is CASSSPRYPSRETQYF. The CDR3 DNA follows: TGTGCCAGCAGCTCGCCCCGCTACCCTAGCAGAGAGACCCAGTACTTC.

The gene calls are TRBV5-5 and TRBJ1-5, with D perhaps TRBD1 (5 bases). Trimming took 1 base from V and 4 from J, leaving 12 bases between them. Germline CDR1 is SGHKS and CDR2 is YYEKEE (reference sequence). The CDR3 loop spans 15 amino acids. The CDR3 loop is CASSLLEGLNQPQHF. CDR3 DNA: TGTGCCAGCAGCTTGTTGGAGGGACTAAATCAGCCCCAGCATTTT.

The rearrangement joins TRBV7-2 to TRBJ2-7, with TRBD2 identical over 13 bases. Per the germline V gene, CDR1 is SGHTA and CDR2 is FQGNSA. The CDR3 runs 15 residues. V dropped 5 bases and J dropped 4; count of bases not matched to a gene: 5. CDR3 residues: CASSQGLAGWYEQYF. CDR3 nucleotide sequence: TGTGCCAGCAGCCAGGGACTAGCGGGATGGTACGAGCAGTACTTC. The whole variable domain, filled in from reference TRBV7-2 and TRBJ2-7, reads GAGVSQSPSNKVTEKGKDVELRCDPISGHTALYWYRQSLGQGLEFLIYFQGNSAPDKSGLPSDRFSAERTGGSVSTLTIQRTQQEDSAVYLCASSQGLAGWYEQYFGPGTRLTVT.

The chain has TRBV6-5 and TRBJ2-7; 8 positions match TRBD2. The germline gives CDR1 MNHEY, CDR2 SVGAGI. This CDR3 contains 14 residues. V shed 5 bases and J 3 bases; nucleotides not matched to a gene: 6. The CDR3 loop is CASSQREINYEQYF. CDR3 nucleotides: TGTGCCAGCAGTCAGCGGGAGATTAACTACGAGCAGTACTTC.

The rearrangement joins TRBV2 to TRBJ1-5; TRBD1 is a possible D gene (5 bases). V dropped 11 bases and J dropped 7 bases, with 21 bases sitting between them. CDR3 size: 14 residues. CDR1 is SNHLY and CDR2 is FYNNEI in the germline V gene. CDR3 DNA sequence: TGTGCCGGGAGGGGCGACGGAGGTGGGCAGCCCCAGCATTTT. Translated: CAGRGDGGGQPQHF.

The rearrangement links TRBV5-1 to TRBJ2-7, with TRBD2 as a possible D gene (6 bases). The CDR3 is made up of 13 amino acids. CDR1 SGHRS and CDR2 YFSETQ come from the germline V gene. The V end was cut by 0 bases, the J end by 3 bases, with 7 bases between. CDR3 sequence: CASSLVADYEQYF. In DNA form, the CDR3 reads TGCGCCAGCAGCTTGGTAGCGGACTACGAGCAGTACTTC.

The chain links TRBV29-1 to TRBJ1-2; 7 bases agree with TRBD1. Germline values: CDR1 SQVTM, CDR2 ANQGSEA. The CDR3 is made up of 12 amino acids. V shed 4 bases and J 8 bases; nucleotides not matched to a gene: 7. CDR3 sequence: CSVVDRVGGYTF. The CDR3 DNA sequence: TGCAGCGTTGTTGACAGGGTGGGCGGCTACACCTTC.

J is TRBJ1-3 and V is TRBV3-1 (or the pseudogene TRBV3-2); D is perhaps TRBD1 (5 bases). Germline V gene data show CDR1 as LGHDT and CDR2 as YNNKEL (reference sequence). This CDR3 contains 16 residues. The V end lost 3 bases, the J end lost 1 base, and 13 bases lay between the germline ends. CDR3: CASSQKGYQSGNTIYF. Here the CDR3 DNA reads TGTGCCAGCAGCCAGAAGGGGTACCAATCTGGAAACACCATATATTTT.

This clone was counted a few times. V usage is TRBV6-5 and J usage is TRBJ2-1, with 8 positions matching TRBD1. The trim removed 2 bases at V and 7 bases at J, leaving 4 bases unmatched. The CDR3 is 14 amino acids. CDR1 and CDR2 (germline): MNHEY, SVGAGI. CDR3: CASSYTGQGNEQFF. The CDR3 region has the DNA TGTGCCAGCAGTTACACCGGACAGGGTAATGAGCAGTTCTTC.

V usage is TRBV5-5 and J usage is TRBJ1-3, with D possibly TRBD1 on 5 matching bases. Trimming took 0 bases from V and 4 from J, leaving 14 bases between them. Germline CDR1 SGHKS, CDR2 YYEKEE (reference sequence). CDR3 size: 16 residues. CDR3 sequence reads: CASSLAGGANGNTIYF. The CDR3 DNA reads TGTGCCAGCAGCTTGGCGGGAGGGGCGAACGGAAACACCATATATTTT.

The rearrangement joins TRBV25-1 to TRBJ1-1, with D perhaps TRBD1 (5 bases). The CDR3 loop spans 14 amino acids. Per germline, CDR1 MGHDK and CDR2 SYGVNS. V lost 2 bases and J lost 0, with 7 bases in between. The CDR3 coding sequence is TGTGCCAGCAGTGAACTAGGGGTGAACACTGAAGCTTTCTTT. It is translated as CASSELGVNTEAFF.

V is TRBV6-5 and J is TRBJ2-2; no firm D call. The germline V gene has CDR1 MNHEY and CDR2 SVGAGI. There are 15 residues in the CDR3. Trimming took 6 bases from V and 4 from J, leaving 15 bases between them. The CDR3 protein is CASSANSGGTGELFF. CDR3 sequence (DNA): TGTGCCAGCAGCGCTAACTCGGGTGGCACCGGGGAGCTGTTTTTT.

The chain recombines TRBV5-6 with TRBJ1-2; D is uncertain. Germline CDR1 and CDR2: SGHDT and YYEEEE. The CDR3 spans 15 residues. Trimming shortened V by 0 bases and J by 5 bases, and 14 bases separated the two germline ends. Written as DNA, the CDR3 is TGTGCCAGCAGCTTGGTAATTCCCGTATCTTATGGCTACACCTTC. Amino acids: CASSLVIPVSYGYTF.

The chain joins TRBV6-2 or TRBV6-3 to TRBJ1-2; tentatively, D is TRBD1 (5 bases). This CDR3 contains 16 residues. Germline assignment: CDR1 MNHEY and CDR2 SVGEGT. The ends were cut back, 2 bases at V and 7 bases at J, with 20 bases in the middle. The CDR3 nucleotides read TGTGCCAGCAGTTACCTCTCTCCAGCAGGGTCGGGTGGCTACACCTTC. Its translation is CASSYLSPAGSGGYTF.

The chain recombines TRBV4-3 with TRBJ1-3, with D unclear. The V end lost 0 bases, the J end lost 4 bases, and 16 bases lay between the germline ends. Per germline, CDR1 LGHNA and CDR2 YSLEER. The CDR3 loop spans 17 amino acids. The CDR3 DNA sequence: TGCGCCAGCAGCCAAGATTGGGTTAAGGAGGGCGGAAACACCATATATTTT. Translated, it gives CASSQDWVKEGGNTIYF.

A word on this clone: At the DNA level, this CDR3 is encoded by other sequences in the same sample as well. CDR3: CASSPRGNTEAFF. DNA for the CDR3: TGTGCCAGCAGCCCCCGGGGGAACACTGAAGCTTTCTTT. The chain uses TRBV9 and TRBJ1-1; no clear D. Trimming cost V 4 bases and J 1 base, with 8 bases left between them. Germline assignment: CDR1 SGDLS and CDR2 YYNGEE. This CDR3 comprises 13 residues.

The chain combines TRBV5-4 with TRBJ1-2; D might be TRBD1 (5 bases). CDR1 is SGHNT, CDR2 YYREEE, per germline (reference sequence). The V end lost 4 bases, the J end lost 7 bases, and 14 bases lay between the germline ends. The CDR3 totals 13 residues. CDR3 in amino acids: CASSTTGYGGYTF. CDR3 coding DNA: TGTGCCAGCAGCACCACAGGTTATGGTGGCTACACCTTC.

The CDR3 DNA is TGTGCCAGCAGTGAAGCGCCGCGACTAGCGGGAGTTTACGAGCAGTACTTC. Its protein is CASSEAPRLAGVYEQYF. The V call is TRBV6-1, the J call TRBJ2-7; 12 nucleotides match TRBD2. This CDR3 has 17 residues. Germline lookup yields CDR1 MNHNS and CDR2 SASEGT. With V trimmed by 0 bases and J by 4 bases, 7 bases remained unmatched.

The rearrangement uses TRBV5-1 and TRBJ1-1; TRBD1 agrees at 11 bases. V trimming: 0 bases; J trimming: 2 bases; junction bases outside the gene matches: 3. Germline V gene lookup returns CDR1 SGHRS and CDR2 YFSETQ. The length of the CDR3 is 16 residues. The CDR3 loop reads CASSLVGQGANTEAFF. The CDR3, as DNA: TGCGCCAGCAGCTTGGTTGGACAGGGGGCTAACACTGAAGCTTTCTTT.

The V call is TRBV19, the J call TRBJ1-2; a possible D gene is TRBD1 (6 bases). Germline-derived CDR1 and CDR2 are LNHDA and SQIVND (reference sequence). V lost 9 bases and J lost 8, with 16 bases in between. This CDR3 has 12 residues. The CDR3 DNA reads as TGTGCCAGCCTACAGGGACGTCGGGGCTACACCTTC. It encodes CASLQGRRGYTF.

The chain combines TRBV7-2 with TRBJ2-6; 9 bases align to TRBD1. The CDR3 totals 19 residues. Germline trimming cut 1 base from V and 1 base from J; bases unmatched to any gene: 8. Germline V gene sequence: CDR1 SGHTA, CDR2 FQGNSA. CDR3 region: CASSLEVGQGVSGANVLTF. The CDR3 coding sequence is TGTGCCAGCAGCTTAGAAGTGGGACAGGGCGTATCTGGGGCCAACGTCCTGACTTTC.

The chain couples TRBV27 to TRBJ2-3; TRBD2 agrees at 14 bases. The CDR3 consists of 18 residues. Germline CDR1 MNHEY, CDR2 SMNVEV (reference sequence). V lost 8 bases to trimming and J lost 4 bases; unmatched junction nucleotides: 14. The CDR3 loop reads CASLGTSGSPGPPDTQYF. In DNA form, the CDR3 reads TGTGCCAGCCTTGGGACTAGCGGGAGCCCTGGTCCTCCAGATACGCAGTATTTT.

This chain links TRBV6-5 with TRBJ1-2, with no clear D. With 6 bases removed from V and 3 bases from J, the gap between germline ends came to 11 bases. The CDR3 length is 13 residues. Germline CDR1 is MNHEY and CDR2 is SVGAGI. The CDR3 sequence: CASSLSGDYGYTF. CDR3 nucleotide sequence: TGTGCCAGCAGCCTCAGCGGGGACTATGGCTACACCTTC.

This clone was found a few times. The chain links TRBV6-1 to TRBJ2-7, with TRBD2 matching 9 bases. Germline loops: CDR1 MNHNS, CDR2 SASEGT. The trim removed 3 bases at V and 4 bases at J, leaving 4 bases unmatched. The CDR3 extends over 14 amino acids. The CDR3 region is CASSEASGMYEQYF. Here the CDR3 DNA reads TGTGCCAGCAGTGAGGCTAGCGGGATGTACGAGCAGTACTTC.

CDR3 residues: CASSPRGDLGNIQYF. The CDR3 bases are TGTGCCAGCAGCCCCCGGGGGGATTTGGGAAACATTCAGTACTTC. The chain couples TRBV7-9 to TRBJ2-4, with 7 bases aligning to TRBD2. The CDR3 length is 15 residues. CDR1 SEHNR and CDR2 FQNEAQ come from the germline V gene (reference sequence). V was pared by 5 bases and J by 6 bases, with 10 bases of the junction left unmatched.